Listed here are 15 T cell receptor beta chains from one sample, sequenced in a study of T-cell reconstitution after alpha-beta-depleted transplantation in children. The TCRbeta library incorporated unique molecular identifiers. One entry per CDR3 protein results from TCRdb running MiXCR on the PCR reads. Among 300,000 or so distinct CDR3 sequences listed, about a quarter were seen once. The specimen comprised PBMCs, mostly from graft donor cells, sampled 180 days after TCRalphabeta/CD19-depleted stem cell transplant. The receptors shown here come from a male patient younger than 18 who had a stem cell transplant for acute lymphoblastic leukemia, so the T cells may come from the graft donor.

V usage is TRBV4-2 and J usage is TRBJ2-1, with no clear D. V shed 2 bases and J shed 0 bases, with 17 bases lying between them. Germline V lookup: CDR1 LGHNA, CDR2 YNFKEQ. The CDR3 loop spans 18 amino acids. CDR3 coding DNA: TGTGCCAGCAGCCAAACGTCAGCAGACCGCGTCTCCTACAATGAGCAGTTCTTC. Protein sequence: CASSQTSADRVSYNEQFF.

This clonotype was seen a few times. The chain uses TRBV7-9 and TRBJ1-6; the D gene is possibly TRBD1 (5 bases). The CDR3 consists of 17 residues. Germline loops: CDR1 SEHNR, CDR2 FQNEAQ (reference sequence). Trimming cost V 5 bases and J 0 bases, with 14 bases left between them. The chain's CDR3 is CASSQTGRSSYNSPLHF. The CDR3 DNA follows: TGTGCCAGCAGCCAAACGGGACGGAGCTCCTATAATTCACCCCTCCACTTT.

This rearrangement joins TRBV7-3 to TRBJ2-2; D is possibly TRBD2 (6 bases). Per germline, CDR1 SGHTA and CDR2 FQGTGA. The CDR3 has 13 residues. Trimming removed 5 bases from V and 7 bases from J, with 11 bases in between. The CDR3 loop reads CASSTRLGGELFF. CDR3 sequence (DNA): TGTGCCAGCAGCACAAGACTAGGCGGGGAGCTGTTTTTT.

This clonotype was seen a few times. The chain links TRBV4-1 to TRBJ2-5; no reliable D call. V lost 7 bases and J 1 base, leaving 13 bases between the germline ends. The CDR3 has 14 amino acids. The germline CDR1 and CDR2 sequences are MGHRA and YSYEKL. The CDR3 coding sequence is TGCGCCAGCACCAATACGGCCGTCCAAGAGACCCAGTACTTC. As protein: CASTNTAVQETQYF.

The rearrangement links TRBV6-1 to TRBJ2-1; TRBD2 is a possible D gene (6 bases). Between the trimmed V and J ends, which lost 6 bases and 6 bases, there was a span of 15 bases. Germline V gives CDR1 MNHNS, CDR2 SASEGT. The CDR3 totals 14 residues. The CDR3: CASRLPGTLNEQFF. As DNA, the CDR3 is TGTGCCAGCAGGCTTCCGGGGACTCTCAATGAGCAGTTCTTC.

The chain recombines TRBV11-2 with TRBJ2-1; TRBD2 aligns across 8 bases. CDR1 and CDR2 (germline): SGHAT, FQNNGV. V was clipped by 8 bases and J by 6 bases; unmatched bases: 9. The CDR3 is 14 residues long. For the CDR3, the DNA is TGTGCCAGCGGTAGCGGGACCAACCCCAATGAGCAGTTCTTC. It is translated as CASGSGTNPNEQFF.

This clonotype has at least ten counts. This rearrangement joins TRBV7-7 to TRBJ2-2; D possibly corresponds to TRBD2 (5 bases). The CDR3 has 15 residues. CDR1 and CDR2 from the germline V gene are SSHAT and FNYEAQ (reference sequence). Trimming took off 1 base at V and 3 bases at J, with 9 bases between the two ends. The CDR3 protein is CASSLDSDHTGELFF. CDR3 DNA sequence: TGTGCCAGCAGCTTAGATAGCGACCACACCGGGGAGCTGTTTTTT.

This clonotype has only a few counts. J is TRBJ2-1 and V is TRBV10-3, with 10 bases aligning to TRBD2. This CDR3 region has 16 residues. Germline trimming cut 8 bases from V and 1 base from J; bases unmatched to any gene: 8. Germline CDR1 and CDR2: ENHRY and SYGVKD. The CDR3 loop is CAIHQTSGSSYNEQFF. The CDR3 nucleotides read TGTGCCATCCATCAGACTAGCGGGTCTTCCTACAATGAGCAGTTCTTC.

This clonotype was found a few times. The chain uses TRBV20-1 and TRBJ1-1; possibly TRBD1 for D (5 bases). This CDR3 spans 12 amino acids. Germline V gives CDR1 DFQATT, CDR2 SNEGSKA (reference sequence). The V gene lost 0 bases and the J gene lost 11 bases, with 13 bases spanning the gap. CDR3 in amino acids: CSARDRGSWAFF. CDR3 nucleotides: TGCAGTGCTAGAGATAGGGGCTCGTGGGCTTTCTTT.

The rearrangement links TRBV27 to TRBJ2-6; TRBD1 agrees at 7 bases. Looked up from germline, CDR1 is MNHEY and CDR2 is SMNVEV (reference sequence). V trimming: 1 base; J trimming: 2 bases; junction bases outside the gene matches: 8. This CDR3 is 18 amino acids long. CDR3 in amino acids: CASSLWAGGMAGANVLTF. In DNA form, the CDR3 reads TGTGCCAGCAGTTTATGGGCAGGGGGAATGGCTGGGGCCAACGTCCTGACTTTC.

As for this clonotype: One end of the junction fails to match germline, which may point to a read error. This rearrangement joins TRBV5-1 to TRBJ1-1; D is unresolved. There are 14 residues in the CDR3. From germline, CDR1 is SGHRS and CDR2 YFSETQ. CDR3: CASSLGRENSEAFF. The CDR3 coding sequence is TGCGCCAGCAGCTTGGGACGAGAGAACAGTGAAGCTTTCTTT. The variable domain in full, with the rest retrieved from reference TRBV5-1 and TRBJ1-1, is KAGVTQTPRYLIKTRGQQVTLSCSPISGHRSVSWYQQTPGQGLQFLFEYFSETQRNKGNFPGRFSGRQFSNSRSEMNVSTLELGDSALYLCASSLGRENSEAFFGQGTRLTVV.

The chain has TRBV9 and TRBJ2-7; perhaps TRBD2 as D (5 bases). Trimming left V 6 bases short and J 6 bases short, with 19 bases between. CDR1 is SGDLS and CDR2 is YYNGEE in the germline V gene. The CDR3 totals 14 residues. The DNA for the CDR3 is TGTGCCAGCACCCCTGGGGTTAGCGTCGCCGAGCAGTACTTC. Translation gives CASTPGVSVAEQYF.

This chain joins TRBV5-1 and TRBJ2-7; D is perhaps TRBD2 (5 bases). The germline V gene encodes CDR1 SGHRS and CDR2 YFSETQ. The CDR3 totals 17 residues. The V end lost 9 bases, the J end lost 9 bases, and 34 bases lay between the germline ends. CDR3 nucleotides: TGCGCCACCCCGATCATCCGGGAAGGTGGGAACCCTCCGAGGCAGTACTTC. Protein product: CATPIIREGGNPPRQYF.

This chain connects TRBV5-1 to TRBJ2-5; perhaps TRBD2 as D (6 bases). V lost 8 bases to trimming and J lost 4 bases, with 15 bases between them. From germline, CDR1 is SGHRS and CDR2 YFSETQ. This CDR3 spans 13 amino acids. The CDR3 protein is CASGLSGGETQYF. DNA for the CDR3: TGCGCCAGTGGCTTGTCCGGGGGAGAGACCCAGTACTTC.

CDR3 loop: CASSLNRGRDEQYF. As DNA, the CDR3 is TGTGCCAGCAGTTTAAACAGGGGGCGCGACGAGCAGTACTTC. The chain links TRBV27 to TRBJ2-7, with 9 bases that match TRBD1. V lost 2 bases and J lost 5; bases outside the gene matches: 4. The CDR3 contains 14 residues. CDR1 MNHEY and CDR2 SMNVEV come from the germline V gene (reference sequence).